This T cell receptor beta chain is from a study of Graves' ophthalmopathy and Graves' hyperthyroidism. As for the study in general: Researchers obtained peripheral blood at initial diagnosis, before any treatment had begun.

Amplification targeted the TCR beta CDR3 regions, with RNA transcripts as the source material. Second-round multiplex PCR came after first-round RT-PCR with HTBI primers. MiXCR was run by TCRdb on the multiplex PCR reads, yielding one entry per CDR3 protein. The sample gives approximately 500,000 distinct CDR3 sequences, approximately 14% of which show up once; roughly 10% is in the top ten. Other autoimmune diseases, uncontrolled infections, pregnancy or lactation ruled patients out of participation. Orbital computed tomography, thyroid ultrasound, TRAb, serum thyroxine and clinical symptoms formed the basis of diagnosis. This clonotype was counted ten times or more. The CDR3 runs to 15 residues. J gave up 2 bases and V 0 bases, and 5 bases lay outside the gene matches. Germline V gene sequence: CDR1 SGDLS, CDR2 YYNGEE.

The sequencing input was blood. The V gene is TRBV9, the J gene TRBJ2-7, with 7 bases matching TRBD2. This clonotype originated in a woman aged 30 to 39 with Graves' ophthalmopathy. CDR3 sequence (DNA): TGTGCCAGCAGCGTAGGGGGACTAACCACCTACGAGCAGTACTTC. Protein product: CASSVGGLTTYEQYF.